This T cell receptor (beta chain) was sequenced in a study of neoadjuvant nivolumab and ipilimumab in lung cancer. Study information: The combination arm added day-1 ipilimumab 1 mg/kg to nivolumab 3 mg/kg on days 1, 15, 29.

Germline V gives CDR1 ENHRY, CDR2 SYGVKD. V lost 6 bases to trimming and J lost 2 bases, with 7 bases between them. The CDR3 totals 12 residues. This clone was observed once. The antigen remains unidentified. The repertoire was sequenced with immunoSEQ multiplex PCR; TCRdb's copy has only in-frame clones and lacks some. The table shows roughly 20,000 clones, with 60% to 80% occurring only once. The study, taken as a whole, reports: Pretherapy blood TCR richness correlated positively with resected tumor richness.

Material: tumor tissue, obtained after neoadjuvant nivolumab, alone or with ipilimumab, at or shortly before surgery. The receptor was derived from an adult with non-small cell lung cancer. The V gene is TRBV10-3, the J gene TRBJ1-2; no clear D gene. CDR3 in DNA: TGTGCCATCAGCACGACCAACTATGGCTACACCTTC. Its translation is CAISTTNYGYTF.